This TCR beta chain was captured in a study of T cells in Graves' hyperthyroidism and ophthalmopathy. This clonotype was observed at least ten times. No antigen is known for it. This CDR3 is built from 13 residues. Trimming stripped 6 bases from V and 1 base from J, with 10 bases between. Germline V gene sequence: CDR1 SGHDT, CDR2 YYEEEE. The source material, RNA transcripts, was used to amplify TCR beta CDR3 regions. TCR CDR3 regions were first amplified by RT-PCR with HTBI primers. TCRdb passed the multiplex PCR reads through MiXCR, listing each CDR3 protein once. In the table there are under 550,000 distinct CDR3 sequences, 12% to 15% of which are singletons. Newly diagnosed hyperthyroidism, duration under 2 months, in patients aged 18 to 65. Study-wide points: In simple terms, a model built on 13 V-J features told ophthalmopathy apart from stable hyperthyroidism. The model's output predicted ophthalmopathy at a median of roughly seven months prior to onset. Most thyroid clonotypes expanded above 0.001 appeared in blood too.

Sequenced: blood. V usage is TRBV5-6 and J usage is TRBJ2-5; D uncertain. The receptor comes from a woman under 30 with Graves' hyperthyroidism. This CDR3 is CASNVRSQETQYF. The CDR3, as DNA: TGTGCCAGCAACGTTCGTTCCCAAGAGACCCAGTACTTC.